Listed below are T cell receptor beta chains from one sample, sequenced in a study of CD8+CD57+ T cells in acquired aplastic anemia. TCRdb re-analysed the reads in MiXCR, keeping a single row per CDR3 protein. The sample records 120,000 or so distinct CDR3 sequences, roughly 55% being singletons. Source material: sorted CD4+, CD8+, or CD8+CD57+ T cells (not recorded which) from PBMCs. These receptors were taken from a human donor with aplastic anemia. Each CDR3 is given with its conserved first and last residue. The D gene is left open where the match is weak. Part of the rows lack a size; the others show once, few, many or a class for expanded clones.

clone size,D gene,V gene,J gene,CDR3 protein,CDR3 DNA
NA,NA,TRBV9,TRBJ1-6,CASSPLGQSSSYNSPLHF,TGTGCCAGCAGCCCATTAGGACAGTCAAGCTCCTATAATTCACCCCTCCACTTT
few,NA,TRBV24-1,TRBJ2-2,CATRSGAWNTGELFF,TGTGCCACCCGCTCCGGGGCGTGGAACACCGGGGAGCTGTTTTTT
few,NA,TRBV27,TRBJ1-5,CASSARGQPRHF,TGTGCCAGCAGCGCTCGGGGTCAGCCCCGGCATTTT
NA,NA,TRBV5-5,TRBJ1-2,CASSLRDSGNYGYTF,TGTGCCAGCAGCTTAAGAGACAGCGGAAACTATGGCTACACCTTC
many,NA,TRBV6-1,TRBJ2-1,CASSREEQPNYNEQFF,TGTGCCAGCAGCCGAGAAGAGCAACCGAATTACAATGAGCAGTTCTTC
once,NA,TRBV20-1,TRBJ2-3,CSARDIWGGDTQYF,TGCAGTGCCAGAGATATCTGGGGAGGAGATACGCAGTATTTT
many,NA,TRBV7-9,TRBJ2-5,CASSQTGYGETQYF,TGTGCCAGCAGCCAGACTGGGTACGGGGAGACCCAGTACTTC
many,NA,TRBV10-3,TRBJ1-1,CAISDHRHAAEAFF,TGTGCCATCAGTGACCACCGACACGCTGCTGAAGCTTTCTTT
NA,NA,TRBV5-1,TRBJ2-7,CASSLRSFGEQYF,TGCGCCAGCAGCCTACGCAGCTTCGGCGAGCAGTACTTC
NA,NA,TRBV19,TRBJ1-2,CASSLGQAKWGYTF,TGTGCCAGTAGCCTGGGGCAGGCGAAATGGGGCTACACCTTC
many,NA,TRBV25-1,TRBJ2-1,CASSEYNRNNEQFF,TGTGCCAGCAGTGAATACAACAGAAACAATGAGCAGTTCTTC
medium-sized,TRBD1,TRBV15,TRBJ1-2,CATSGEGDRGDGYTF,TGTGCCACCAGCGGGGAGGGGGACAGGGGAGATGGCTACACCTTC
NA,NA,TRBV25-1,TRBJ1-1,CASSEAGGAMRANAEAFF,TGTGCCAGCAGTGAAGCTGGGGGGGCGATGAGGGCGAACGCTGAAGCTTTCTTT
NA,NA,TRBV29-1,TRBJ2-7,CSVAISGISYEQYF,TGCAGCGTCGCGATTAGCGGAATCTCCTACGAGCAGTACTTC
few,NA,TRBV10-3,TRBJ1-5,CAISRDKYSNQPQHF,TGTGCCATCTCAAGGGACAAGTATAGCAATCAGCCCCAGCATTTT
NA,NA,TRBV2,TRBJ1-1,CASSDSPSRTEAFF,TGTGCCAGCAGTGACAGTCCTTCGCGGACTGAAGCTTTCTTT
NA,NA,TRBV2,TRBJ1-1,CASSRRVDTEAFF,TGTGCCAGCAGCCGAAGGGTGGACACTGAAGCTTTCTTT
NA,NA,TRBV10-1,TRBJ1-6,CASKGRQSAPLHF,TGCGCCAGCAAGGGGCGACAATCGGCACCCCTCCACTTT
NA,NA,TRBV6-2/TRBV6-3,TRBJ2-3,CASSRDDTDTQYF,TGTGCCAGCAGCAGGGATGACACAGATACGCAGTATTTT
NA,NA,TRBV7-9,TRBJ2-3,CASSSKLGDTQYF,TGTGCCAGCAGCTCCAAGTTGGGAGATACGCAGTATTTT
once,NA,TRBV12-3/TRBV12-4,TRBJ2-7,CASSPILYEQYF,TGTGCCAGCAGCCCAATTCTCTACGAGCAGTACTTC
NA,NA,TRBV7-9,TRBJ2-1,CASSSSSAPEQFF,TGTGCCAGCAGCTCCTCCTCGGCACCTGAGCAGTTCTTC
NA,TRBD1,TRBV10-3,TRBJ1-6,CAISPRDSDNSPLHF,TGCGCCATCAGTCCTCGGGACAGCGATAATTCACCCCTCCACTTT
NA,NA,TRBV19,TRBJ1-4,CASSITGPDEKLFF,TGTGCCAGTAGTATAACAGGGCCCGATGAAAAACTGTTTTTT
NA,NA,TRBV7-9,TRBJ2-5,CASSLAQETQYF,TGTGCCAGCAGCTTAGCGCAAGAGACCCAGTACTTC
few,NA,TRBV20-1,TRBJ2-7,CSAHRGGNEQYF,TGCAGTGCTCACAGGGGGGGCAACGAGCAGTACTTC
NA,NA,TRBV19,TRBJ2-7,CASSPGRGHYEQYF,TGTGCCAGCAGCCCGGGCAGGGGACACTACGAGCAGTACTTC
few,NA,TRBV7-9,TRBJ1-2,CASSTPGEYGYTF,TGTGCCAGCAGCACCCCAGGGGAGTATGGCTACACCTTC
NA,NA,TRBV29-1,TRBJ1-2,CSVGQHYGYTF,TGCAGCGTCGGACAGCACTATGGCTACACCTTC
NA,NA,TRBV11-1,TRBJ2-7,CASSPHLEGGHEQYF,TGTGCCAGCAGCCCCCATCTGGAGGGGGGGCACGAGCAGTACTTC
NA,TRBD2,TRBV5-1,TRBJ2-7,CASSETSGGLGEQYF,TGCGCCAGCAGTGAGACTAGCGGGGGCTTAGGTGAGCAGTACTTC
NA,NA,TRBV6-1,TRBJ1-5,CASSEGRDNSAQHF,TGTGCCAGCAGTGAAGGGCGGGACAACTCTGCCCAGCATTTT
NA,TRBD1,TRBV2,TRBJ1-5,CASRTGGAGHQPQHF,TGTGCCAGCAGGACAGGGGGCGCGGGTCATCAGCCCCAGCATTTT
few,TRBD2,TRBV7-9,TRBJ2-7,CASSPWGREGEQYF,TGTGCCAGCAGCCCATGGGGCAGGGAGGGCGAGCAGTACTTC
NA,NA,TRBV6-1,TRBJ2-1,CASSDNEQFF,TGTGCCAGCAGTGACAATGAGCAGTTCTTC
few,NA,TRBV2,TRBJ1-5,CASSDQGIQPQHF,TGTGCCAGCAGTGATCAGGGAATTCAGCCCCAGCATTTT
NA,TRBD2,TRBV12-3/TRBV12-4,TRBJ2-5,CASRAGVGETQYF,TGTGCCAGCAGGGCGGGGGTTGGGGAGACCCAGTACTTC
NA,NA,TRBV29-1,TRBJ1-1,CSVSDAGAAEAFF,TGCAGCGTCAGCGATGCGGGGGCTGCTGAAGCTTTCTTT
many,TRBD1,TRBV27,TRBJ2-5,CASSPGTGGETQYF,TGTGCCAGCAGTCCCGGGACAGGAGGAGAGACCCAGTACTTC
NA,TRBD2,TRBV29-1,TRBJ2-1,CSVGTSGYNEQFF,TGCAGCGTGGGGACTAGCGGTTACAATGAGCAGTTCTTC
once,NA,TRBV7-2,TRBJ2-7,CASSLTSSYEQYF,TGTGCCAGCAGCTTAACGAGTTCCTACGAGCAGTACTTC
once,NA,TRBV7-9,TRBJ2-7,CASSSNPGGEQYF,TGTGCCAGCAGCTCCAACCCAGGTGGCGAGCAGTACTTC
NA,NA,TRBV25-1,TRBJ2-2,CASSRSGELAGELFF,TGTGCCAGCAGCCGCTCAGGTGAGCTCGCCGGGGAGCTGTTTTTT
once,NA,TRBV24-1,TRBJ1-1,CATSDTDGTEAFF,TGTGCCACCAGTGATACGGATGGCACTGAAGCTTTCTTT
NA,NA,TRBV6-1,TRBJ1-4,CASSKVNRRANEKLFF,TGTGCCAGCAGTAAGGTTAACCGAAGGGCTAATGAAAAACTGTTTTTT
NA,TRBD1,TRBV7-7,TRBJ2-3,CASSSTGISTDTQYF,TGTGCTAGCAGTTCGACAGGGATTAGCACAGATACGCAGTATTTT
few,TRBD1,TRBV27,TRBJ1-5,CASSLRSGGSQPQHF,TGTGCCAGCAGTTTGCGGTCAGGGGGCAGTCAGCCCCAGCATTTT
NA,NA,TRBV20-1,TRBJ1-5,CSASAGDSNQPQHF,TGCAGTGCTAGCGCAGGGGATAGCAATCAGCCCCAGCATTTT
many,NA,TRBV5-4,TRBJ2-3,CASSARQERTDTQYF,TGTGCCAGCAGTGCGAGACAGGAGCGCACAGATACGCAGTATTTT
NA,TRBD1,TRBV2,TRBJ1-4,CAILPGQGNEKLFF,TGTGCCATACTCCCGGGACAGGGGAATGAAAAACTGTTTTTT
NA,NA,TRBV6-1,TRBJ1-2,CASSSPELDGLEGYTF,TGTGCCAGCAGCAGTCCTGAACTGGACGGCCTGGAAGGCTACACCTTC
few,NA,TRBV29-1,TRBJ1-4,CSVVGGTATNEKLFF,TGCAGCGTTGTAGGCGGGACTGCAACTAATGAAAAACTGTTTTTT
few,TRBD2,TRBV25-1,TRBJ2-2,CASSRVAGGSNTGELFF,TGTGCCAGCAGTCGTGTAGCGGGAGGGTCTAACACCGGGGAGCTGTTTTTT
NA,NA,TRBV29-1,TRBJ2-3,CSVGSPVTSTDTQYF,TGCAGCGTTGGATCCCCGGTAACTAGCACAGATACGCAGTATTTT
once,NA,TRBV9,TRBJ2-1,CASSLRDPGAF,TGTGCCAGCAGCCTCCGGGACCCGGGTGCCTTC